This TCR beta chain derives from a study of shared clonotypes between healthy human individuals. Germline assignment: CDR1 LGHNA and CDR2 YSLEER. Trimming stripped 3 bases from V and 6 bases from J, with 9 bases between. The length of the CDR3 is 13 residues. Generated by immunoSEQ multiplex PCR, the TCRdb table keeps only in-frame clones and is missing some. The sample records approximately 1,500,000 clones, around 95% being singletons. Sample: naive CD4+ T cells sorted from blood. Sample subset: CD45RA+ positively selected. This clonotype originated in a man aged 25-40 years in good health. The rearrangement links TRBV4-3 to TRBJ2-1; D is unclear. CDR3 loop: CASSHTRANEQFF. CDR3 sequence (DNA): TGCGCCAGCAGCCACACTCGGGCCAATGAGCAGTTCTTC.